This T cell receptor (beta chain) was identified in a study of T-cell memory formation after mild COVID-19 (dated by TCRdb to 2020 to 2022). Broadly, across the study: TCR sequence clusters from the two donors were found to be largely donor specific. Two young, previously healthy adult volunteers, one female and one male, were included in the cohort. T-cell clones expanding and contracting after mild COVID-19 in a couple of donors were tracked by longitudinal TCRalpha and TCRbeta repertoire sequencing. What the study reported, not specific to this receptor: The study covered only a couple of mild cases, and larger cohorts including severe cases with pre-infection samples were considered necessary. Whether the second-wave clones peaking on day 37 were SARS-CoV-2 specific was not confirmed. Contracting CD4+ clones turned up mainly in the CM and EM memory subsets, whereas EMRA was where CD8+ clones were enriched. Some responding clones were detected in pre-infection memory, suggesting pre-existing cross-reactive memory T cells joined the SARS-CoV-2 response. Balanced CD4/CD8 phenotypes were observed for clones contracting from day 15 to 85, whereas a bias towards CD4+ was observed for a second wave of clones expanding from day 15 to 37.

This clonotype was counted many times. This clone's antigen is unknown. The record has no base qualities; no much larger clone is one base away. Ficoll-Paque density gradient centrifugation was the method used to isolate PBMCs. Germline trimming amounts to 5 bases on V and 0 bases on J, with 6 as the count of junction bases outside the gene matches. The germline V gene provides CDR1 SGHVS and CDR2 FNYEAQ. Its CDR3 holds 15 amino acids, cysteine through phenylalanine. The CDR3 DNA has 45 bases and is translated from base 1. This sample was sequenced with an Illumina NovaSeq 6000. cDNA libraries for TCRalpha and TCRbeta were prepared by 5'RACE using constant-segment primers, with sample barcodes and unique molecular identifiers added. RNA was extracted from every sample with Trizol reagent. Libraries were amplified in two PCR steps, with a second sample barcode and Illumina TruSeq adapters added in the second step. The libraries were sequenced on an Illumina NovaSeq using 2 x 150 bp paired-end reads. The source study handled its data this way. Reads were demultiplexed and collapsed into UMI-guided consensus sequences with migec v1.2.7. Using mixcr v2.1.11, UMI consensuses were aligned to TRA and TRB V and J templates and then assembled into clonotypes. Expanded or contracted clonotypes were those called significant by both edgeR and NoisET, with noise models trained on biological replicates. For edgeR calls, the cutoffs were a false discovery rate-adjusted p below 0.01 and a log2 fold-change threshold of 1. As an exploratory analysis of dynamics, max-normalized trajectories of the 1000 most abundant clonotypes were examined with PCA combined with hierarchical clustering. Each responding clone was given a CD4 or CD8 phenotype based on the CD4+ and CD8+ repertoires, which had been sequenced separately. TCRdb reanalyzed the raw reads on its own, using fastp at Q25 for trimming and MiXCR for clone calling, and kept in-frame beta chains. CDR3 protein duplicates are merged, each entry listing the most common genes and DNA. The V and J calls shown here were made by TCRdb, not taken from the authors' results. The sample profile shows fewer than 700,000 distinct CDR3 sequences; 18% of them were found once. The ten largest make up 9.5% to 15% of the sample.

Recombination joined TRBV7-6 with TRBJ2-5, with 7 junctional bases fitting TRBD1. Source material: PBMCs or a T cell subset sorted from them (not recorded which). This clonotype was sampled from an adult woman who had mild COVID-19 (a few samples of this study predate the infection). The sample titles of this study are shuffled in the database, so cell type and time point are left out; the donor was told from shared clones. The CDR3 protein: CASSRTGTDQETQYF. In nucleotide form, the sequence is TGTGCCAGCAGCAGAACCGGGACAGACCAAGAGACCCAGTACTTC. The variable domain in full, with residues beyond the CDR3 obtained from the reference TRBV7-6 and TRBJ2-5 genes, is GAGVSQSPRYKVTKRGQDVALRCDPISGHVSLYWYRQALGQGPEFLTYFNYEAQQDKSGLPNDRFSAERPEGSISTLTIQRTEQRDSAMYRCASSRTGTDQETQYFGPGTRLLVL.